Presented here are 13 T cell receptor beta chains from one specimen sequenced in a study of blood T cell repertoires in COVID-19 (dated by TCRdb to 2019 to 2021). Libraries were built with the immunoSEQ multiplex PCR assay. In TCRdb, the immuneACCESS table is reduced to in-frame sequences with V and J assigned. These tables do not hold every clone; where another copy was compared, an unresolved V gene accounts for under half, and the others remain unexplained. This sample is represented by about 160,000 clones; about nine tenths of them were singletons. The ten biggest clones cover approximately 4.1% of the sample. Material: peripheral blood. The receptor set was obtained from a woman aged 60-75 years who had recovered from COVID-19.

The chain has TRBV7-9 and TRBJ1-1, with D unclear. The germline V gene has CDR1 SEHNR and CDR2 FQNEAQ (reference sequence). V was trimmed by 5 bases and J by 10 bases, leaving 20 bases between them. The CDR3 covers 14 residues. CDR3 sequence: CASSPRESGGGAFF. The CDR3 nucleotides read TGTGCCAGCAGCCCGAGGGAGTCGGGTGGTGGAGCTTTCTTT. Full variable domain (remainder filled in from reference TRBV7-9 and TRBJ1-1): DTGVSQNPRHKITKRGQNVTFRCDPISEHNRLYWYRQTLGQGPEFLTYFQNEAQLEKSRLLSDRFSAERPKGSFSTLEIQRTEQGDSAMYLCASSPRESGGGAFFGQGTRLTVV.

The rearrangement uses TRBV19 and TRBJ1-6; D is ambiguous. The CDR3 is 11 residues long. V was pared by 6 bases and J by 7 bases, with 4 bases between. From germline, CDR1 is LNHDA and CDR2 SQIVND (reference sequence). The DNA of the CDR3 is TGTGCCAGTAGCAAAAATTCACCCCTCCACTTT. Translation gives CASSKNSPLHF.

This chain connects TRBV19 to TRBJ1-2; D gene uncertain. V dropped 9 bases and J dropped 7 bases, with 18 bases sitting between them. Germline V gene data show CDR1 as LNHDA and CDR2 as SQIVND (reference sequence). The CDR3 is made up of 13 amino acids. In DNA form, the CDR3 reads TGTGCCAGCCGGGTTGTCCCTGGAACTGGCTACACCTTC. Amino acid sequence: CASRVVPGTGYTF.

The V call is TRBV7-6, the J call TRBJ2-3; TRBD2 matches 12 bases. Germline lookup yields CDR1 SGHVS and CDR2 FNYEAQ. V shed 2 bases and J 4 bases; nucleotides not matched to a gene: 16. The length of the CDR3 is 20 residues. The CDR3 sequence is CASSLSPLAGGLEAADTQYF. In DNA, the CDR3 is TGTGCCAGCAGCTTAAGTCCACTAGCGGGGGGCCTCGAAGCCGCAGATACGCAGTATTTT.

The chain combines TRBV4-1 with TRBJ2-1; 9 bases line up with TRBD2. After removal of 5 bases from V and 6 bases from J, the junction contained 8 bases not matched to a gene. The CDR3 runs to 15 residues. CDR1 is MGHRA and CDR2 is YSYEKL in the germline V gene. The CDR3 DNA sequence: TGCGCCAGCAGCAATCCAGGCGGGGGGGCCAATGAGCAGTTCTTC. Translating gives CASSNPGGGANEQFF.

This clone has just one count. This chain joins TRBV4-1 and TRBJ2-7; 9 bases map to TRBD2. The germline CDR1 and CDR2 sequences are MGHRA and YSYEKL. This CDR3 is 14 amino acids long. With V trimmed by 2 bases and J by 5 bases, 4 bases remained unmatched. CDR3 loop: CASSQYGTSHEQYF. In DNA form, the CDR3 reads TGCGCCAGCAGCCAATACGGGACTAGCCACGAGCAGTACTTC.

V usage is TRBV5-1 and J usage is TRBJ1-2; no firm D call. Germline-derived CDR1 and CDR2 are SGHRS and YFSETQ. The V end was cut by 0 bases, the J end by 2 bases, with 8 bases between. The CDR3 length is 14 residues. The CDR3 DNA reads TGCGCCAGCAGCTTGGAACAGCTGAACTATGGCTACACCTTC. It translates to CASSLEQLNYGYTF. The variable domain in full, completed from reference TRBV5-1 and TRBJ1-2, reads KAGVTQTPRYLIKTRGQQVTLSCSPISGHRSVSWYQQTPGQGLQFLFEYFSETQRNKGNFPGRFSGRQFSNSRSEMNVSTLELGDSALYLCASSLEQLNYGYTFGSGTRLTVV.

The V gene is TRBV23-1, the J gene TRBJ1-1; D is undetermined. TRBV23-1 is given ORF status, its function remaining uncertain. The CDR3 loop spans 10 amino acids. The ends were cut back, 8 bases at V and 4 bases at J, with 5 bases in the middle. The CDR3 loop is CASVATEAFF. In DNA form, the CDR3 reads TGCGCCAGCGTAGCCACTGAAGCTTTCTTT.

The chain recombines TRBV19 with TRBJ1-5; D gene uncertain. V was shortened by 7 bases and J by 3 bases, with 7 bases between the two germline ends. Germline V gene sequence: CDR1 LNHDA, CDR2 SQIVND (reference sequence). The CDR3 spans 12 residues. As DNA, the CDR3 is TGTGCCAGTATGAACATCAATCAGCCCCAGCATTTT. Its protein is CASMNINQPQHF.

The V and J genes are TRBV5-1 and TRBJ2-5, with TRBD1 identical over 8 bases. The V gene end was trimmed by 6 bases and the J gene end by 0 bases; junction bases not matched to a gene: 4. The CDR3 contains 14 residues. CDR1 and CDR2 (germline): SGHRS, YFSETQ. The CDR3 DNA reads as TGCGCCAGCACCTGGGACAGGAACCAAGAGACCCAGTACTTC. Its protein is CASTWDRNQETQYF.

The chain joins TRBV24-1 to TRBJ2-3; TRBD2 aligns across 10 bases. Germline V gene sequence: CDR1 KGHDR, CDR2 SFDVKD. The CDR3 runs to 16 residues. The V and J ends lost 3 bases and 6 bases, in that order; junction bases with no gene match: 8. CDR3 region: CATSDPAGGFLDTQYF. The CDR3 nucleotides read TGTGCCACCAGTGATCCAGCGGGGGGGTTCCTCGATACGCAGTATTTT.

V usage is TRBV19 and J usage is TRBJ1-5; no clear D gene. Trimming left V 8 bases short and J 0 bases short, with 11 bases between. The CDR3 consists of 14 residues. Germline V CDR1 and CDR2: LNHDA, SQIVND (reference sequence). CDR3 DNA sequence: TGTGCCAGTCTCGGTCCATATAGCAATCAGCCCCAGCATTTT. Translating gives CASLGPYSNQPQHF.

This clone was seen a handful of times. Additional DNA sequences in this sample encode the identical CDR3. This rearrangement joins TRBV2 to TRBJ2-7, with 8 bases identical to TRBD1. V was clipped by 6 bases and J by 2 bases; unmatched bases: 0. The CDR3 contains 12 residues. CDR1 SNHLY and CDR2 FYNNEI come from the germline V gene. The CDR3 spells CASRDRAYEQYF. The CDR3 nucleotides are TGTGCCAGCAGGGACAGGGCCTACGAGCAGTACTTC.